One T cell receptor (beta chain) is described in this entry. The target antigen is unknown. This entry belongs to a study of OX40 agonist ivuxolimab in advanced cancers. As for the study in general: Every 2 weeks, patients got intravenous ivuxolimab at one of six dose levels (0.01-10 mg/kg). Findings and caveats of the study: At 0.1-3.0 mg/kg, partial responders had clonal expansion among the lowest observed.

Germline V gene sequence: CDR1 LNHDA, CDR2 SQIVND (reference sequence). There are 13 residues in the CDR3. Profiled with immunoSEQ multiplex PCR; TCRdb holds only in-frame clones, not every one. The table lists about 30,000 clones, roughly 83% of them singletons. Material: CD4+ or CD8+ T cells sorted from blood, obtained in a trial of the OX40 agonist ivuxolimab. The chain joins TRBV19 to TRBJ2-5; 13 positions match TRBD2. Matching the DNA end better, TRBJ2-7 makes the J call doubtful. This clonotype was sampled from an adult with an advanced solid tumor such as melanoma, head and neck, liver or kidney cancer. The CDR3 DNA reads as TGTGCCAGTGGGACTAGCGGGGAATACGAGCAGTACTTC. Translating gives CASGTSGEYEQYF.